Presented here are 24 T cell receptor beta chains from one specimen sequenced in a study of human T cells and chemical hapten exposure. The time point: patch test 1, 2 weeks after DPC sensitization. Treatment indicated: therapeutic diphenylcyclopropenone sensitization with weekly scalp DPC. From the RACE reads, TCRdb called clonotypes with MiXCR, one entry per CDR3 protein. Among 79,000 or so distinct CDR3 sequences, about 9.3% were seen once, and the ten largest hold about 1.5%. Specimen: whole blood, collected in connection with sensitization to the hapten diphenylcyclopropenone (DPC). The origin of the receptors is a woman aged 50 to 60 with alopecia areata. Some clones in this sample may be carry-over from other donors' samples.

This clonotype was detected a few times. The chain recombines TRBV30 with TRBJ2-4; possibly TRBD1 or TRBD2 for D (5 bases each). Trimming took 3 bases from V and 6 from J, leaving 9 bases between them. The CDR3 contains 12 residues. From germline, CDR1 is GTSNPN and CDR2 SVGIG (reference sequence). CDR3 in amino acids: CAWRKGTNIQYF. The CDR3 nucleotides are TGTGCCTGGAGGAAAGGGACAAACATTCAGTACTTC.

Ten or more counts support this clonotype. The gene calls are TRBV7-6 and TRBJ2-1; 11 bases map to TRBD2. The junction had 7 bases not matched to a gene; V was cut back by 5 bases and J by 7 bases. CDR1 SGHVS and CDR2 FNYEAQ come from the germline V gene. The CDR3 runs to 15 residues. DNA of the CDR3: TGTGCCAGCAGCGCGCAACTAGCGGGAGAGAATGAGCAGTTCTTC. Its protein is CASSAQLAGENEQFF.

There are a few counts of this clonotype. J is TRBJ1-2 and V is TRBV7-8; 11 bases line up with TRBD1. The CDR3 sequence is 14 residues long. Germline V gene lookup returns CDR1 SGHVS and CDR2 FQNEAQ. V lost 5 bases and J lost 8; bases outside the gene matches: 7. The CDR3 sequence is CASSLSDRGQGYTF. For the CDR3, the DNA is TGTGCCAGCAGCCTATCGGACAGGGGGCAAGGCTACACCTTC.

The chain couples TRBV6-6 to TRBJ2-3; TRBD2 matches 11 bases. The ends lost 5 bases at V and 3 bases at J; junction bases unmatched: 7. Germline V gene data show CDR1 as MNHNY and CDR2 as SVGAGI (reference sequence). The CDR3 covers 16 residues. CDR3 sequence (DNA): TGTGCCAGCAGTAACCTACTAGCGGGAGAGACAGATACGCAGTATTTT. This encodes CASSNLLAGETDTQYF.

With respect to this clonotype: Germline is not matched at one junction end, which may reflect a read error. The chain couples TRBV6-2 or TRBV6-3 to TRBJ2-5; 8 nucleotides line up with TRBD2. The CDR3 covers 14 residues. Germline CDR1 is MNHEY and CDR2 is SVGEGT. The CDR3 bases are TGTGCCAGCGGTTACACGGGAGGGAAAGAGACCCAGTACTTC. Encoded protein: CASGYTGGKETQYF.

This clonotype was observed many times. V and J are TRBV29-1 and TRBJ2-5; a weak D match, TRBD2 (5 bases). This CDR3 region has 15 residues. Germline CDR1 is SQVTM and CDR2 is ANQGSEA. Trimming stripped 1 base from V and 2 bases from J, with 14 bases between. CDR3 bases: TGCAGCGTTGAAGGGGGTTTTCGGGGTCAAGAGACCCAGTACTTC. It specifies CSVEGGFRGQETQYF.

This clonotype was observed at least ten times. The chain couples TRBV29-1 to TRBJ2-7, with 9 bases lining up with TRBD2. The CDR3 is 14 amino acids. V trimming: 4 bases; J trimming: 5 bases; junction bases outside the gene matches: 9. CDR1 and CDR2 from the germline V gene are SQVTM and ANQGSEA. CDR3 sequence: CSVGAGGKTNEQYF. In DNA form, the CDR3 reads TGCAGCGTTGGCGCGGGGGGGAAGACGAACGAGCAGTACTTC.

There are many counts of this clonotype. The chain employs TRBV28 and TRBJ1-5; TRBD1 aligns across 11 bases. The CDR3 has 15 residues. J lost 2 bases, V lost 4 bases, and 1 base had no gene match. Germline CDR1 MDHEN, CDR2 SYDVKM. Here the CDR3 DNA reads TGTGCCAGCAGTTCGGGACAGGGGGGCAATCAGCCCCAGCATTTT. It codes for CASSSGQGGNQPQHF.

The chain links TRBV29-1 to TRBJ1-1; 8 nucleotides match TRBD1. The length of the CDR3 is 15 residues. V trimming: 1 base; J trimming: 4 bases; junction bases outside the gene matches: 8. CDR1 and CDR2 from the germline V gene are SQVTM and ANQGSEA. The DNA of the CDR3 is TGCAGCGTTGAAGCCAGGGGGCATTTATCCACTGAAGCTTTCTTT. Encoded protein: CSVEARGHLSTEAFF.

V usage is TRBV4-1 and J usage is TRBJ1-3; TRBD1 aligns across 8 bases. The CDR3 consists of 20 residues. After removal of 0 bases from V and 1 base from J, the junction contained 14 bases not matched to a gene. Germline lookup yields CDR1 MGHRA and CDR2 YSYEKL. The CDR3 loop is CASSQDPTGEALTSGNTIYF. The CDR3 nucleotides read TGCGCCAGCAGCCAAGATCCGACAGGGGAAGCCCTAACTTCTGGAAACACCATATATTTT.

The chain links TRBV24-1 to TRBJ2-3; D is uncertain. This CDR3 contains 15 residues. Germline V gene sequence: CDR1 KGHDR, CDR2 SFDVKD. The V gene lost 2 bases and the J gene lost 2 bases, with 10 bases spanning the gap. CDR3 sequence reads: CATSDSPADTDTQYF. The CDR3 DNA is TGTGCCACCAGTGATTCACCCGCAGACACAGATACGCAGTATTTT.

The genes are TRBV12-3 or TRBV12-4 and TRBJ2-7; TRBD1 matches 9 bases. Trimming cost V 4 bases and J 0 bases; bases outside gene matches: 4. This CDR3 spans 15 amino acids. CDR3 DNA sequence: TGTGCCAGCAGTTCAGAGGACAGGGGCTCCTACGAGCAGTACTTC. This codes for CASSSEDRGSYEQYF.

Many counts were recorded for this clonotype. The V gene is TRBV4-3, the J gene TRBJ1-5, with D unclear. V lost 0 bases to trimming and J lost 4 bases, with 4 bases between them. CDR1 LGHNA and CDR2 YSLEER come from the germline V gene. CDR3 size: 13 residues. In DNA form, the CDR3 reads TGCGCCAGCAGCCAAGAGCTAAATCAGCCCCAGCATTTT. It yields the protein CASSQELNQPQHF.

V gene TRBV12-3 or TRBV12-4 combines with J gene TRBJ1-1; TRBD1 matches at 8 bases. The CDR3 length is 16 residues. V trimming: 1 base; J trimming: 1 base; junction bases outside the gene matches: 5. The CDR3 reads CASSLGPDRANTEAFF. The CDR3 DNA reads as TGTGCCAGCAGTTTAGGTCCGGACAGGGCGAACACTGAAGCTTTCTTT.

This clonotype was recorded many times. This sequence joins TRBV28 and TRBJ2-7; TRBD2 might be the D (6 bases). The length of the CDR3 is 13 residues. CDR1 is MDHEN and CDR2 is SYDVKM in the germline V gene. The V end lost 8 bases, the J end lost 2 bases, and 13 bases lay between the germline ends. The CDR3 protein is CASGGTPAYEQYF. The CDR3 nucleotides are TGTGCCAGCGGAGGGACTCCAGCCTACGAGCAGTACTTC.

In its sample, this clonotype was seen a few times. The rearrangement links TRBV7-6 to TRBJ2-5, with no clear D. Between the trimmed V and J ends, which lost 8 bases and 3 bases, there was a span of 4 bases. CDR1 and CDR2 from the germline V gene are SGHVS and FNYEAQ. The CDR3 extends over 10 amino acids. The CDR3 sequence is CASYEETQYF. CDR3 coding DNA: TGTGCCAGCTACGAAGAGACCCAGTACTTC.

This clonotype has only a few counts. The CDR3 DNA reads as TGTGCCAGCGACAGCGTATCGAACACCGGGGAGCTGTTTTTT. The encoded protein is CASDSVSNTGELFF. The rearrangement links TRBV6-2 or TRBV6-3 to TRBJ2-2; TRBD1 is a possible D gene (5 bases). V was pared by 8 bases and J by 0 bases, with 10 bases between. This CDR3 region has 14 residues. Germline-derived CDR1 and CDR2 are MNHEY and SVGEGT.

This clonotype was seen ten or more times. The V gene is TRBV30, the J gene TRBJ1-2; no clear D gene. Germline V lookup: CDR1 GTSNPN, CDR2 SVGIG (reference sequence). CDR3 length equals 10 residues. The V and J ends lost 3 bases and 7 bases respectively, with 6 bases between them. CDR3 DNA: TGTGCCTGGAGGACATCTGGCTACACCTTC. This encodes CAWRTSGYTF. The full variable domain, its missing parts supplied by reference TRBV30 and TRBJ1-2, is SQTIHQWPATLVQPVGSPLSLECTVEGTSNPNLYWYRQAAGRGLQLLFYSVGIGQISSEVPQNLSASRPQDRQFILSSKKLLLSDSGFYLCAWRTSGYTFGSGTRLTVV.

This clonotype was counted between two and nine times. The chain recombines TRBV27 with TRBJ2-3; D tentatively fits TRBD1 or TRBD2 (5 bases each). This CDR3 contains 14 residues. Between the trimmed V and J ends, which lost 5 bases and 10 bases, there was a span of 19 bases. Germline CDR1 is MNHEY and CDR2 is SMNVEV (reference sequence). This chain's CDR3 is CASSPPGRRRAQYF. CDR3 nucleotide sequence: TGTGCCAGCAGTCCCCCGGGACGGAGGCGGGCGCAGTATTTT.

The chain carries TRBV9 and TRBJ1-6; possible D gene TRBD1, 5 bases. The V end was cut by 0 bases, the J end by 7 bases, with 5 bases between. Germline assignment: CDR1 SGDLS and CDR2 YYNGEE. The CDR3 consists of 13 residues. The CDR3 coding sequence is TGTGCCAGCAGCGTAGGGGACAATTCACCCCTCCACTTT. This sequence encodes CASSVGDNSPLHF.

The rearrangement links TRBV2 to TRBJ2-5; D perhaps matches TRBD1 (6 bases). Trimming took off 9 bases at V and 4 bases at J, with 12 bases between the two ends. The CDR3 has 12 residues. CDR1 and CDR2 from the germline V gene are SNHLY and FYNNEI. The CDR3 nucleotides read TGTGCCAGAAATACAGGGCTAGAGACCCAGTACTTC. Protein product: CARNTGLETQYF. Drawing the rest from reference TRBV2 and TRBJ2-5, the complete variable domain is EPEVTQTPSHQVTQMGQEVILRCVPISNHLYFYWYRQILGQKVEFLVSFYNNEISEKSEIFDDQFSVERPDGSNFTLKIRSTKLEDSAMYFCARNTGLETQYFGPGTRLLVL.

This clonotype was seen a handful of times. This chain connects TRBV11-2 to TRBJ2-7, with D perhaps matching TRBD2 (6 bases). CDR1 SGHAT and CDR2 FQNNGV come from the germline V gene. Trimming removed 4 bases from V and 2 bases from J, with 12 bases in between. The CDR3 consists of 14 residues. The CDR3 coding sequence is TGTGCCAGCAGCTCCCTTTCGGGGGCCTACGAGCAGTACTTC. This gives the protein CASSSLSGAYEQYF.

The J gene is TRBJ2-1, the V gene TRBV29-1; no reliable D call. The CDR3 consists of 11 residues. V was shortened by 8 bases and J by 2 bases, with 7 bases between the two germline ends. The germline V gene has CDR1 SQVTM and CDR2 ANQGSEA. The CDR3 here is CSMTAYNEQFF. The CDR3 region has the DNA TGCAGCATGACGGCCTACAATGAGCAGTTCTTC.

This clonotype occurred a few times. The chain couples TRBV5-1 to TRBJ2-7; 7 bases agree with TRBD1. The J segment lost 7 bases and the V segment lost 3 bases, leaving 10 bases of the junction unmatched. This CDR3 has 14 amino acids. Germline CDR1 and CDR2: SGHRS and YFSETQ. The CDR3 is CASSSRDSVREQYF. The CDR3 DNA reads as TGCGCCAGCAGCTCCCGGGACAGTGTAAGGGAGCAGTACTTC.